This T cell receptor (beta chain) was recovered during a study of blood T cell repertoires in COVID-19. The wider study: Sites in the United States, Italy and Spain provided acute and convalescent COVID-19 samples. From T cells, B-cell-depleted T cells, or PBMCs came the material, which was cDNA or gDNA.

V gave up 0 bases and J gave up 9 bases, with 9 bases separating them. Germline-derived CDR1 and CDR2 are MNHNS and SASEGT. The CDR3 has 13 residues. Study processing details: Researchers report that nucleated cell counts were estimated from reference gene primer amplification. Assay used: immunoSEQ multiplex PCR; TCRdb lists only in-frame clones, some missing. V, J and clone size were drawn from that table, and D and trimming were deduced from the DNA. The sample lists about 130,000 clones; about four fifths were seen once. J is TRBJ1-5 and V is TRBV6-1; tentative D call: TRBD1 (5 bases). This TCR came from a man aged 35 to 55 with active or convalescent COVID-19. What was sequenced was peripheral blood. The CDR3 DNA reads TGTGCCAGCAGTGAAGCGGGCGGGGCGCCCCAGCATTTT. It is translated as CASSEAGGAPQHF.